The rows below give T cell receptor beta chains drawn from one sample of a study of shared clonotypes between healthy human individuals. Repertoires were generated with immunoSEQ multiplex PCR, while TCRdb's copy carries only in-frame clones and drops some. The top ten hold under 1.5% of the sample, which has roughly 1,800,000 clones, approximately 94% seen once. The sequencing sample was made of naive CD8+ T cells sorted from blood. The source of these receptors is a man between 18 and 29 years old in good health. CDR3s include the opening cysteine and the closing phenylalanine or tryptophan.

TRBV9,13,TRBJ2-3,CASSVGGPDTQYF
TRBV6-5,16,TRBJ2-2,CASSYGGGAPAGELFF
TRBV2,13,TRBJ2-7,CASSGRSSYEQYF
TRBV7-9,16,TRBJ2-3,CASSFRTSGGPDTQYF
TRBV27,18,TRBJ2-1,CASSLLILAEAGSNEQFF
TRBV19,15,TRBJ2-3,CASTDSGPSTDTQYF
TRBV5-1,19,TRBJ2-3,CASSLVVGQGALSTDTQYF
TRBV27,14,TRBJ2-5,CASSPREGGETQYF
TRBV6-5,14,TRBJ2-2,CASSWDRNTGELFF
TRBV9,15,TRBJ2-1,CASSVGPSGGNEQFF
TRBV4-1,15,TRBJ2-7,CASSQAAGGPYEQYF